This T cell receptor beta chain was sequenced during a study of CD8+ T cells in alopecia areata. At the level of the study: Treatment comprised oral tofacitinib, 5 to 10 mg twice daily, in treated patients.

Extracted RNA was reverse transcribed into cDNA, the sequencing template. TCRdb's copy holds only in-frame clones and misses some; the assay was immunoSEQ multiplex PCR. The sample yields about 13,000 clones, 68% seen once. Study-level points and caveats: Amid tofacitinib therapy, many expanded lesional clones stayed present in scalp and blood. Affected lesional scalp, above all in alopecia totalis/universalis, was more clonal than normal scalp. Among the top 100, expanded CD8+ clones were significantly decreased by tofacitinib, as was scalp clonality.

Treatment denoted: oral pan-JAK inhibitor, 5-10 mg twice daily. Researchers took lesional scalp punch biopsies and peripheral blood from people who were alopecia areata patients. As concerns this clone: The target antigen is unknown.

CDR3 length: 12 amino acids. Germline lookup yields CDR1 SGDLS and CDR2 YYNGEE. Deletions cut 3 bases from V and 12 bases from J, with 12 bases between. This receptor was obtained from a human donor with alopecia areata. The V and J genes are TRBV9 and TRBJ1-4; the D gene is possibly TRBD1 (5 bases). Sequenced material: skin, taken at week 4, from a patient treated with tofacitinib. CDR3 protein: CASSGQGGELFF. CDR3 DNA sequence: TGTGCCAGCAGCGGGCAGGGAGGCGAACTGTTTTTT.